The clone carrying this T cell receptor (beta chain) showed up many times. Its cognate antigen is unknown. The entry originates in a study of breast tumors, draining lymph nodes, adjacent tissues. Germline V gene sequence: CDR1 SGHKS, CDR2 YYEKEE (reference sequence). This CDR3 contains 14 residues. The V gene end was trimmed by 0 bases and the J gene end by 7 bases; junction bases not matched to a gene: 6. The study, taken as a whole, reports: Data only fit, rather than demonstrated, lymph node origin of most tumor T cells. Data fit most tumor T cells coming from lymph node, expanding in tumor. Compared with lymph nodes, tumors were less diverse; compared with nontumor tissue, more. Luminal-like breast cancer showed significantly higher tumor–nontumor repertoire similarity than basal-like.

TCRdb recomputed calls from the multiplex PCR reads with MiXCR, one row per CDR3 protein. The data show around 250,000 distinct CDR3 sequences, less than 35% seen once. Axillary draining lymph nodes of breast cancer patients supplied the node samples. This chain joins TRBV5-5 and TRBJ1-2, with 7 positions matching TRBD1. This TCR was sampled from a female donor with breast cancer. Some clones in this sample may be carry-over from other donors' samples. The sample was axillary lymph node tissue. CDR3 residues: CASSLDPGGRGYTF. CDR3 bases: TGTGCCAGCAGCTTGGATCCAGGGGGACGTGGCTACACCTTC.